The 10 T cell receptor beta chains reported below all come from one sample, sequenced in a study of T cells in localized non-small cell lung cancer. Measured with immunoSEQ multiplex PCR; TCRdb has only the in-frame clones, and not every one. This table has about 52,000 clones, more than 85% appearing once. This specimen was PBMCs, taken before any cancer treatment. The receptors were gathered from a female donor with stage II lung adenocarcinoma.

V and J are TRBV10-1 and TRBJ1-1, with a weak D call TRBD1 (5 bases). Trimming cost V 0 bases and J 5 bases, with 10 bases left between them. Per germline, CDR1 WNHNN and CDR2 SYGVQD (reference sequence). The CDR3 consists of 14 residues. CDR3 amino acids: CASSESLGVTEAFF. The CDR3 region has the DNA TGCGCCAGCAGTGAGTCTTTGGGGGTTACTGAAGCTTTCTTT.

V gene TRBV18 combines with J gene TRBJ1-4; D may be TRBD1 (5 bases). CDR1 is KGHSH and CDR2 is LQKENI in the germline V gene. V was clipped by 1 base and J by 4 bases, with 19 bases between them. The CDR3 is made up of 18 amino acids. The CDR3 DNA reads as TGTGCCAGCTCACCACTGCCATCGGGGGGACCGTTTAATGAAAAACTGTTTTTT. Translation: CASSPLPSGGPFNEKLFF.

The V and J genes are TRBV6-6 and TRBJ1-2; maybe TRBD1 (6 bases). V dropped 4 bases and J dropped 4 bases, with 13 bases sitting between them. This CDR3 spans 14 amino acids. The germline gives CDR1 MNHNY, CDR2 SVGAGI (reference sequence). The CDR3 DNA follows: TGTGCCAGCAGTTCGGACAGAGCCAGCTATGGCTACACCTTC. This translates into CASSSDRASYGYTF.

The rearrangement joins TRBV5-8 to TRBJ2-2, with TRBD2 as a possible D gene (6 bases). In germline, CDR1 is SGHTS, CDR2 YDEGEE. This CDR3 has 16 amino acids. V was clipped by 2 bases and J by 1 base, with 12 bases between them. The CDR3 spells CASSFVRGMNTGELFF. DNA of the CDR3: TGTGCCAGCAGCTTCGTTCGGGGGATGAACACCGGGGAGCTGTTTTTT.

This clone was counted only a few times. This chain links TRBV25-1 with TRBJ2-1, with a tentative D call TRBD1 (6 bases). The V gene lost 4 bases and the J gene lost 7 bases, with 17 bases spanning the gap. CDR3 length: 15 residues. Germline assignment: CDR1 MGHDK and CDR2 SYGVNS. The CDR3 nucleotides read TGTGCCAGCAGTGTATGGACAGAAGACGCTAATGAGCAGTTCTTC. Amino acids: CASSVWTEDANEQFF.

This chain joins TRBV6-5 and TRBJ1-2; 7 nucleotides agree with TRBD1. The V gene's germline CDR1 is MNHEY and CDR2 SVGAGI. V trimming: 6 bases; J trimming: 6 bases; junction bases outside the gene matches: 13. The CDR3 sequence is 15 residues long. The CDR3 sequence: CASRRRQGENHGYTF. DNA of the CDR3: TGTGCCAGCAGACGCCGACAGGGAGAGAATCATGGCTACACCTTC.

The table lists this clone with a count of one. V gene TRBV27 combines with J gene TRBJ1-3; D call uncertain. The V end lost 5 bases, the J end lost 7 bases, and 18 bases lay between the germline ends. This CDR3 region has 15 residues. The germline V gene encodes CDR1 MNHEY and CDR2 SMNVEV (reference sequence). In DNA, the CDR3 is TGTGCCAGCAGTCCGACCCTGCCCGCGGTTAACACCATATATTTT. Translated: CASSPTLPAVNTIYF.

The chain links TRBV5-4 to TRBJ2-7; TRBD2 might be the D (5 bases). V lost 6 bases and J 5 bases, leaving 18 bases between the germline ends. CDR3 length: 14 residues. Germline-derived CDR1 and CDR2 are SGHNT and YYREEE (reference sequence). The CDR3 sequence is CASTRGGPWNEQYF. Written as DNA, the CDR3 is TGTGCCAGCACCCGCGGAGGTCCCTGGAACGAGCAGTACTTC.

The V call is TRBV6-1, the J call TRBJ2-1; D remains ambiguous. V gave up 3 bases and J gave up 0 bases, with 9 bases separating them. CDR3 size: 15 residues. CDR1 and CDR2 from the germline V gene are MNHNS and SASEGT. The CDR3 loop is CASSDTYVSYNEQFF. CDR3 nucleotide sequence: TGTGCCAGCAGTGATACATATGTCTCCTACAATGAGCAGTTCTTC.

This chain uses TRBV15 with TRBJ1-2; D might be TRBD1 (6 bases). CDR1 is LNHNV, CDR2 YYDKDF, per germline (reference sequence). The CDR3 runs 14 residues. With 0 bases removed from V and 7 bases from J, the gap between germline ends came to 12 bases. The CDR3 DNA follows: TGTGCCACCAGCAGAGAGAGGGGGGCGGGTGGCTACACCTTC. It yields the protein CATSRERGAGGYTF. Looking up the rest from reference TRBV15 and TRBJ1-2 gives the full variable domain: DAMVIQNPRYQVTQFGKPVTLSCSQTLNHNVMYWYQQKSSQAPKLLFHYYDKDFNNEADTPDNFQSRRPNTSFCFLDIRSPGLGDTAMYLCATSRERGAGGYTFGSGTRLTVV.